The 5 T cell receptor beta chains below all came from one sample that was sequenced in a study of radiotherapy plus CTLA-4 blockade in lung cancer. Clones were read by immunoSEQ multiplex PCR, and TCRdb kept only the in-frame ones, dropping some. This table holds under 65,000 clones, 60% to 80% found once. Sequencing was performed on peripheral blood, taken from a patient treated with radiotherapy plus ipilimumab. Receptors originate from a human donor with non-small cell lung cancer whose response to radiotherapy plus ipilimumab could not be evaluated.

The genes are TRBV28 and TRBJ1-1; the D is unclear. Trimming stripped 6 bases from V and 1 base from J, with 15 bases between. The CDR3 covers 15 residues. Per the germline V gene, CDR1 is MDHEN and CDR2 is SYDVKM. The chain's CDR3 is CASRGEPGRNTEAFF. CDR3 bases: TGTGCCAGCAGGGGAGAGCCGGGGAGGAACACTGAAGCTTTCTTT.

CDR3 bases: TGTGCCAGCAGCAAGAGGGGGACAAACACCGGGGAGCTGTTTTTT. It codes for CASSKRGTNTGELFF. This sequence joins TRBV11-3 and TRBJ2-2; D may be TRBD1 (6 bases). Germline V gene lookup returns CDR1 SGHNT and CDR2 YENEEA. This CDR3 region has 15 residues. V was cut by 5 bases and J by 2 bases, with 12 bases left in between.

V gene TRBV15 combines with J gene TRBJ2-2, with 9 bases fitting TRBD2. The germline V gene has CDR1 LNHNV and CDR2 YYDKDF (reference sequence). The V and J ends lost 4 bases and 7 bases, in that order; junction bases with no gene match: 7. There are 15 residues in the CDR3. This chain's CDR3 is CATSISTSGYGELFF. The CDR3 coding sequence is TGTGCCACCAGCATATCTACTAGCGGGTACGGGGAGCTGTTTTTT.

The chain combines TRBV7-2 with TRBJ1-3; D is uncertain. The germline V and J ends were trimmed by 4 bases and 3 bases, with 13 bases remaining between them. This CDR3 comprises 15 residues. Germline V CDR1 and CDR2: SGHTA, FQGNSA. In DNA, the CDR3 is TGTGCCAGCAGCTATCTACTAGGAGTTGGAAACACCATATATTTT. It encodes CASSYLLGVGNTIYF.

The chain employs TRBV30 and TRBJ2-7; 8 bases line up with TRBD1. The J segment lost 7 bases and the V segment lost 2 bases, leaving 7 bases of the junction unmatched. The V gene's germline CDR1 is GTSNPN and CDR2 SVGIG (reference sequence). CDR3 size: 13 residues. Written as DNA, the CDR3 is TGTGCCTGGAGTCAGGGGGCGTCTAGAGAGCAGTACTTC. Translating it yields CAWSQGASREQYF.